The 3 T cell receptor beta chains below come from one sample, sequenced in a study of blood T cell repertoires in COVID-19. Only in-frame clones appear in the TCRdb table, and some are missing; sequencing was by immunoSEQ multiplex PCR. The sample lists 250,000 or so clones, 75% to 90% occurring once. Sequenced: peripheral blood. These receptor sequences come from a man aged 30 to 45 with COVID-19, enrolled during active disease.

The CDR3 DNA reads as TGCGCCAGCAGCTTGGAGTTAGCGGGGGGGTACAATGAGCAGTTCTTC. This codes for CASSLELAGGYNEQFF. This rearrangement joins TRBV5-1 to TRBJ2-1; 11 positions match TRBD2. V was clipped by 0 bases and J by 4 bases; unmatched bases: 3. The CDR3 loop spans 16 amino acids. The germline gives CDR1 SGHRS, CDR2 YFSETQ.

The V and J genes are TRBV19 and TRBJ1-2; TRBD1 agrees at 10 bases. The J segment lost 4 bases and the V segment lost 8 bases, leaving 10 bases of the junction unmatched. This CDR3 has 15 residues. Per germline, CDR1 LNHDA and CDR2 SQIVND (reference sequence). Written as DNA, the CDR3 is TGTGCCAGTGCCCCCTGGGACAGGGGAGTCTATGGCTACACCTTC. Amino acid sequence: CASAPWDRGVYGYTF.

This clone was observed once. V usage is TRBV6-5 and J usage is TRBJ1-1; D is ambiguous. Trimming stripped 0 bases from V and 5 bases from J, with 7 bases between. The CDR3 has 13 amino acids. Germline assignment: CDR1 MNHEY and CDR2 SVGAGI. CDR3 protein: CASSYSERTEAFF. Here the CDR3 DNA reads TGTGCCAGCAGTTACTCAGAGAGGACTGAAGCTTTCTTT.